This T cell receptor (beta chain) was sequenced during a study of human T cells and chemical hapten exposure. Points from the study as a whole: Alopecia affected the donors, so their immune response may differ from healthy people's.

Time point here: patch test 1, 2 weeks after DPC sensitization. Treatment here: therapeutic diphenylcyclopropenone sensitization with weekly scalp DPC. Researchers sampled blood before each patch test went on. Study processing details: TCRs per sample had a median of around 96,000 and ranged from about 20,000 to 700,000. Each CDR3 protein gets one entry after TCRdb re-called the RACE reads with MiXCR. It is TCRdb's table, rather than the study itself, that gives the V and J calls and clone size. The data hold about 340,000 distinct CDR3 sequences, with approximately 6.9% observed a single time. The CDR3 is 16 amino acids. V trimming: 5 bases; J trimming: 5 bases; junction bases outside the gene matches: 8. The germline gives CDR1 LGHNA, CDR2 YNFKEQ. Regarding this clonotype: Antigen specificity is unknown.

This clonotype originated in a woman aged 18-30 years with alopecia areata. Some clones in this sample may be carry-over from other donors' samples. This chain links TRBV4-2 with TRBJ2-3, with TRBD2 matching 12 bases. The sample was whole blood, taken in connection with sensitization to the hapten diphenylcyclopropenone (DPC). The CDR3 DNA follows: TGTGCCAGCAGCTCCCCGCCTAGCGGGGGGGTAGATACGCAGTATTTT. Its translation: CASSSPPSGGVDTQYF.